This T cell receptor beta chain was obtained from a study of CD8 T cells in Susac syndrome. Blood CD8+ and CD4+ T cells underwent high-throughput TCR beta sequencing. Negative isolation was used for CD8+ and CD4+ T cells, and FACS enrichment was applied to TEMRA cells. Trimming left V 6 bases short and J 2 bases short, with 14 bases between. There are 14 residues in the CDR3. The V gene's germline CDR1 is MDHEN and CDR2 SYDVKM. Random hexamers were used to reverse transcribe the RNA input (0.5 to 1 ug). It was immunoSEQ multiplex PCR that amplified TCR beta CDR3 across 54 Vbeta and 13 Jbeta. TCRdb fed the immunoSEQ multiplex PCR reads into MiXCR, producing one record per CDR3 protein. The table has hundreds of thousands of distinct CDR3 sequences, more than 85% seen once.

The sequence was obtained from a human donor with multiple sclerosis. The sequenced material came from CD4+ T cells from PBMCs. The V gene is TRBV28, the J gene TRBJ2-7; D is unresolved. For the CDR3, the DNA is TGTGCCAGCAGCACCCTAATCTTTCCCTACGAGCAGTACTTC. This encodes CASSTLIFPYEQYF.